This entry concerns a single TCR beta chain. From germline, CDR1 is MNHEY and CDR2 SVGAGI. CDR3 length equals 15 residues. V lost 5 bases and J lost 3; bases outside the gene matches: 3. The entry originates in a study of blood T cell repertoires in COVID-19. Turning to the study itself: The United States, Italy and Spain were the sources of the acute and convalescent COVID-19 samples. Nucleic acid was either cDNA or gDNA, and it came from T cells, B-cell-depleted T cells, or PBMCs.

In the original workflow: From reference gene primer amplification, estimates of nucleated cell counts were derived. Assay used: immunoSEQ multiplex PCR; TCRdb lists only in-frame clones, some missing. V and J calls and clone size follow that table, whereas D and trimming were derived from the DNA. This sample has under 65,000 clones, with about 89% found just once. The genes are TRBV6-5 and TRBJ2-7; 14 bases map to TRBD2. The specimen sequenced was peripheral blood. The receptor was isolated from a human donor in a cohort sampled during active COVID-19. This CDR3 reads CASSNGLAGGYEQYF. Here the CDR3 DNA reads TGTGCCAGCAGTAACGGACTAGCGGGGGGCTACGAGCAGTACTTC.